This T cell receptor (beta chain) originates from a study of blood T cell repertoires in COVID-19. In the study overall: Donors in the United States, Italy and Spain gave samples during acute or convalescent COVID-19. PBMCs, B-cell-depleted T cells, or T cells were the source of the cDNA or gDNA that made up the material.

Authors' data handling: Quantification of nucleated cells was approximated via reference gene primer amplification. Clones were sequenced by immunoSEQ multiplex PCR, and TCRdb holds only the in-frame ones, with some missing. V and J calls and clone size are given by that table; D and trimming were obtained from the DNA. The sample holds 300,000 to 400,000 clones; roughly 90% are singletons and the top ten take approximately 7.3%. In Seattle, patients joined the study during active infection and were tracked longitudinally. V gave up 5 bases and J gave up 6 bases; unmatched junction bases: 2. Germline CDR1 is ENHRY and CDR2 is SYGVKD. The CDR3 is made up of 12 amino acids.

Sequencing input: peripheral blood. The chain carries TRBV10-3 and TRBJ1-2; 8 bases map to TRBD1. This receptor was obtained from a woman in her 70s with COVID-19, enrolled during active disease. The CDR3 DNA reads as TGTGCCATCAGTACGGACAGGGATGGCTACACCTTC. It specifies CAISTDRDGYTF.